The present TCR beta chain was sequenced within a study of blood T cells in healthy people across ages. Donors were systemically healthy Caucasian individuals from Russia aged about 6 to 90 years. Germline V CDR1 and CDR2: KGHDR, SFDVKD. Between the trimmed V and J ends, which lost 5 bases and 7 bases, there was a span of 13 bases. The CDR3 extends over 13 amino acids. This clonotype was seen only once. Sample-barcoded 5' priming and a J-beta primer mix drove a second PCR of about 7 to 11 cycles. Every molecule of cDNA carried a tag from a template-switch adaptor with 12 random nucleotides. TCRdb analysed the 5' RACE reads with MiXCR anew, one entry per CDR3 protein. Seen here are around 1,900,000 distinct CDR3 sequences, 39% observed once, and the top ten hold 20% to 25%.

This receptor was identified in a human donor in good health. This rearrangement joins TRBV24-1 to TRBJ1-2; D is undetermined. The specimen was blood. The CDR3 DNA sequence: TGTGCCACCAGTGCCCCCGGCACAACTGGCTACACCTTC. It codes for CATSAPGTTGYTF.